This TCR beta chain came from a study of blood T cell repertoires in COVID-19. Across the study: Samples representing acute and convalescent COVID-19 were sourced from the United States, Italy and Spain. PBMCs, B-cell-depleted T cells, or T cells were the source of the cDNA or gDNA that made up the material.

After removal of 3 bases from V and 7 bases from J, the junction contained 5 bases not matched to a gene. CDR3 length: 14 residues. Germline V gene sequence: CDR1 MNHEY, CDR2 SMNVEV (reference sequence). This clone appeared a single time. In the authors' workflow: For nucleated cells, counts were estimated from reference gene primer amplification. Sequencing used immunoSEQ multiplex PCR; TCRdb keeps in-frame clones, though not all of them. For V, J and clone size, that table is used; D and trimming come from the DNA. The repertoire includes approximately 120,000 clones, about 79% of them detected once, and approximately 7.9% sits in the top ten.

The V and J genes are TRBV27 and TRBJ2-7; 11 bases align to TRBD2. The clonotype originates from an elderly woman with active or convalescent COVID-19. Input material: peripheral blood. CDR3 DNA: TGTGCCAGCAGTTTTCTAGCGGGAGGTTGGGAGCAGTACTTC. Translating it yields CASSFLAGGWEQYF.